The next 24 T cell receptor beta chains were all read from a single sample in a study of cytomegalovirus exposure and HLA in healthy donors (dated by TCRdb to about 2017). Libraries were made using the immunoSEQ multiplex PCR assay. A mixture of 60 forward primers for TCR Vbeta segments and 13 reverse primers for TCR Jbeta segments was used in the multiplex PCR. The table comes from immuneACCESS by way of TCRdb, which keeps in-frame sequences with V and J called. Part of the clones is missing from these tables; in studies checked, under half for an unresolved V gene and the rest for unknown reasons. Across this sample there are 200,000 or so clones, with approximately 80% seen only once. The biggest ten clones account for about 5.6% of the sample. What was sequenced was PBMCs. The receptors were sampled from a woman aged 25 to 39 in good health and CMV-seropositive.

The CDR3 sequence: CASSYRDRDYEQYF. DNA for the CDR3: TGTGCCAGCAGTTACCGGGACAGGGACTACGAGCAGTACTTC. The chain carries TRBV6-5 and TRBJ2-7; 9 nucleotides align to TRBD1. J was trimmed by 3 bases and V by 2 bases; bases with no gene match: 2. The CDR3 runs to 14 residues. Germline CDR1 MNHEY, CDR2 SVGAGI.

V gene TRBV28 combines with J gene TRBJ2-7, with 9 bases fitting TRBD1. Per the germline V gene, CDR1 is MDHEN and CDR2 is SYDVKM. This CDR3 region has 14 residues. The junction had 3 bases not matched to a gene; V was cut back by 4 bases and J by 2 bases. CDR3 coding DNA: TGTGCCAGCAGTTCCGGGACAGGGCCCTACGAGCAGTACTTC. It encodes CASSSGTGPYEQYF.

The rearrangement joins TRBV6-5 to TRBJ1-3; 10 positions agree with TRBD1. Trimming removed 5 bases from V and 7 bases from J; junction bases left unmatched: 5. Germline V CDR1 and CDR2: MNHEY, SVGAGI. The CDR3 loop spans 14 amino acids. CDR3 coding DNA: TGTGCCAGCAGTCGGGACAGGGGAGGGAACACCATATATTTT. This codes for CASSRDRGGNTIYF.

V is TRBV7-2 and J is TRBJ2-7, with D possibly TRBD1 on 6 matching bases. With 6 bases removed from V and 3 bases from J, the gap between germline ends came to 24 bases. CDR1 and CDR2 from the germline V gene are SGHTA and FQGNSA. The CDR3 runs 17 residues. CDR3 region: CASSTDSGGAFIYEQYF. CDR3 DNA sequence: TGTGCCAGCAGTACGGATAGTGGGGGCGCCTTTATCTACGAGCAGTACTTC.

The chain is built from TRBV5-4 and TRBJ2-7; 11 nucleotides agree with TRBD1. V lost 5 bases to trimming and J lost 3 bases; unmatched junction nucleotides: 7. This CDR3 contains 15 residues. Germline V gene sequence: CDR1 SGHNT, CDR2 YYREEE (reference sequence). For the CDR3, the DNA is TGTGCCAGCAGAGACTCCGGGACAGGGGGCTACGAGCAGTACTTC. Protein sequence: CASRDSGTGGYEQYF.

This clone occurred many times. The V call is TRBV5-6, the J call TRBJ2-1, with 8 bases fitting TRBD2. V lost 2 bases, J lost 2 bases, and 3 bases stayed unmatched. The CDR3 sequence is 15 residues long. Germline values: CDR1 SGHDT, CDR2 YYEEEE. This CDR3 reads CASSFGGGPYNEQFF. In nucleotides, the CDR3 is TGTGCCAGCAGCTTTGGCGGGGGGCCCTACAATGAGCAGTTCTTC.

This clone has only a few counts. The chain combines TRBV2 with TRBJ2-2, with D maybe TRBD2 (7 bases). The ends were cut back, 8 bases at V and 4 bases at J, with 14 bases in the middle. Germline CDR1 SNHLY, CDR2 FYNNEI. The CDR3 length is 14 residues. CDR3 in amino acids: CASGREGGTGELFF. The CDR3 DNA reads TGTGCCAGCGGGAGGGAGGGGGGCACCGGGGAGCTGTTTTTT.

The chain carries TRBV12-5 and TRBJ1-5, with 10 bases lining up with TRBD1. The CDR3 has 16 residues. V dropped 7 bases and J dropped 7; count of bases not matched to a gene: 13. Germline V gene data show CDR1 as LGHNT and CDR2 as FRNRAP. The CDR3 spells CASAQSGTGAGQPQHF. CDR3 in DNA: TGTGCTAGTGCCCAATCCGGGACAGGGGCGGGGCAGCCCCAGCATTTT.

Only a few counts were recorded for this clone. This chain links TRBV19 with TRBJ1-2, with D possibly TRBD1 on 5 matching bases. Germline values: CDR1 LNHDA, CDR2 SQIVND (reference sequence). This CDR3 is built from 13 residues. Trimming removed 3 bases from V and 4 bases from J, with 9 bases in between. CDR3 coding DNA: TGTGCCAGTAGTATCCAGGGTCCCTATGGCTACACCTTC. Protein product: CASSIQGPYGYTF.

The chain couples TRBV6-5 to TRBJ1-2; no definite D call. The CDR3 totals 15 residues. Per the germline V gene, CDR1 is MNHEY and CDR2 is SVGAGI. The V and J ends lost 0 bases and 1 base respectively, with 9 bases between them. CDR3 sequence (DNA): TGTGCCAGCAGTTACTCGGGCAGTATTAACTATGGCTACACCTTC. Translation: CASSYSGSINYGYTF.

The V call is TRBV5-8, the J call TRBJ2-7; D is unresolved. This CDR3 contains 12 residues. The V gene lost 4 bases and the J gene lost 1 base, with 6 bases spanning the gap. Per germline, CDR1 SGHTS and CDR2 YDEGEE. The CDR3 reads CASSAISYEQYF. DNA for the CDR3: TGTGCCAGCAGCGCTATATCCTACGAGCAGTACTTC.

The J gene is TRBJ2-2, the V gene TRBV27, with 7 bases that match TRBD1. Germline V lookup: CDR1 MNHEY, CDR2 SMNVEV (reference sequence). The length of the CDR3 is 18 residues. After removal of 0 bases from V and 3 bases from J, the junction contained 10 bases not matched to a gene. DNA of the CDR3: TGTGCCAGCAGTTTATCATATCCGACAGGGCTCGACACCGGGGAGCTGTTTTTT. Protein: CASSLSYPTGLDTGELFF.

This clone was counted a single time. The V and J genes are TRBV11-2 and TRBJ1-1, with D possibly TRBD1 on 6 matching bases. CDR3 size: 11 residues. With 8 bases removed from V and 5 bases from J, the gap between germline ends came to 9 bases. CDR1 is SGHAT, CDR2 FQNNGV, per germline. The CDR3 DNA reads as TGTGCCAGCGGCAGGGGAACTGAAGCTTTCTTT. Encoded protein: CASGRGTEAFF.

The CDR3 bases are TGTGCCAGCAGCTTGGGGACAGGGACGGTCGAGACCCAGTACTTC. It yields the protein CASSLGTGTVETQYF. The chain employs TRBV5-6 and TRBJ2-5, with 8 bases identical to TRBD1. Germline V gene sequence: CDR1 SGHDT, CDR2 YYEEEE. This CDR3 is 15 amino acids long. V lost 0 bases, J lost 5 bases, and 6 bases stayed unmatched. Full variable domain (rest looked up from reference TRBV5-6 and TRBJ2-5): DAGVTQSPTHLIKTRGQQVTLRCSPKSGHDTVSWYQQALGQGPQFIFQYYEEEERQRGNFPDRFSGHQFPNYSSELNVNALLLGDSALYLCASSLGTGTVETQYFGPGTRLLVL.

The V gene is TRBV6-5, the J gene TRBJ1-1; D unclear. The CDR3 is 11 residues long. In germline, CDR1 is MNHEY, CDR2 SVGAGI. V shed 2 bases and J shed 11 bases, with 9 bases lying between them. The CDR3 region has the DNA TGTGCCAGCAGTTACGCTGGTCGGGCTTTCTTT. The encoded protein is CASSYAGRAFF.

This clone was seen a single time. The CDR3 bases are TGTGCCAGCAGTTTGATGGAAGGGGCAGGGGATACGCAGTATTTT. Its protein product is CASSLMEGAGDTQYF. The chain employs TRBV9 and TRBJ2-3, with a weak D call TRBD1 (5 bases). V gave up 5 bases and J gave up 6 bases, with 19 bases separating them. Germline V gene data show CDR1 as SGDLS and CDR2 as YYNGEE. This CDR3 spans 15 amino acids.

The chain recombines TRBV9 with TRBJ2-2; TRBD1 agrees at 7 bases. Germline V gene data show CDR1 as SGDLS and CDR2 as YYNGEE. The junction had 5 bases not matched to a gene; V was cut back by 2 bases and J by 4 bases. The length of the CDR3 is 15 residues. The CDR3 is CASSVKDRRTGELFF. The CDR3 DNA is TGTGCCAGCAGCGTTAAGGACAGGCGCACCGGGGAGCTGTTTTTT.

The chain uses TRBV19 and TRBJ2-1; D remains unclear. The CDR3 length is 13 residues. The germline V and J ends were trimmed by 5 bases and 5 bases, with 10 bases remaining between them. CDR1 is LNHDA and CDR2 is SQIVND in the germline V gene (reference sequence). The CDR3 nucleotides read TGTGCCAGTAGTTGGTGGGCCCACAATGAGCAGTTCTTC. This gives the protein CASSWWAHNEQFF. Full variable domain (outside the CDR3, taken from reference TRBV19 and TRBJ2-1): DGGITQSPKYLFRKEGQNVTLSCEQNLNHDAMYWYRQDPGQGLRLIYYSQIVNDFQKGDIAEGYSVSREKKESFPLTVTSAQKNPTAFYLCASSWWAHNEQFFGPGTRLTVL.

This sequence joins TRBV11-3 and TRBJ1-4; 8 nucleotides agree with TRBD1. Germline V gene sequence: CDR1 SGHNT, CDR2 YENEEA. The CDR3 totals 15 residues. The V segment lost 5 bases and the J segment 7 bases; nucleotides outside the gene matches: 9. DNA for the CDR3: TGTGCCAGCAGCGATTACAGGGGGACTTGTGAAAAACTGTTTTTT. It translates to CASSDYRGTCEKLFF.

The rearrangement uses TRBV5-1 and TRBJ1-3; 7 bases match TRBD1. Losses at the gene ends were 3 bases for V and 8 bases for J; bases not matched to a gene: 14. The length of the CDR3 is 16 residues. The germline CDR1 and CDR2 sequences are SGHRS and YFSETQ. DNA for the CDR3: TGCGCCAGCAGCTACGGGCAGGGGGTTCAATCGGACACCATATATTTT. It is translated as CASSYGQGVQSDTIYF.

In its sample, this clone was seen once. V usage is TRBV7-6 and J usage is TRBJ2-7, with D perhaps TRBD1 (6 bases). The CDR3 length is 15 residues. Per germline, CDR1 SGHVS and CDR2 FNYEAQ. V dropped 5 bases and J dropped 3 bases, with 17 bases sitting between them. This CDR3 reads CASSTAQGSIYEQYF. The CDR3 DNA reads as TGTGCCAGCAGCACCGCACAGGGTAGCATCTACGAGCAGTACTTC.

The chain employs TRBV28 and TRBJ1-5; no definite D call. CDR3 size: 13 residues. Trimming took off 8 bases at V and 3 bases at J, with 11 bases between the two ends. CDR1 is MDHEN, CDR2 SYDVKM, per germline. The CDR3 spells CASHPGNNQPQHF. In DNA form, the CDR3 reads TGTGCCAGCCACCCAGGAAACAATCAGCCCCAGCATTTT.

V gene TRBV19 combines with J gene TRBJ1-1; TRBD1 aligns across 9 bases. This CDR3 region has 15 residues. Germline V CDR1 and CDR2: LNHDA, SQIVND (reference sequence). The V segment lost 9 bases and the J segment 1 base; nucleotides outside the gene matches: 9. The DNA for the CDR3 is TGTGCCAGCGGCGTTAACAGGGGGCGGAACACTGAAGCTTTCTTT. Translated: CASGVNRGRNTEAFF.

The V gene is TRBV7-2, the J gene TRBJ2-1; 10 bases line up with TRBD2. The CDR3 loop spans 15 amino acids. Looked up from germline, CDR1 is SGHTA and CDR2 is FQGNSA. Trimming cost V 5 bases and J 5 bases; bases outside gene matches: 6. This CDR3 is CASSGERGGHNEQFF. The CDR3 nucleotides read TGTGCCAGCAGCGGTGAGCGGGGGGGCCACAATGAGCAGTTCTTC.